This is a list of T cell receptor beta chains from one sample in a study of neurological immune-mediated disorders. TCRdb passed the 5' RACE reads through MiXCR, listing each CDR3 protein once. Of tens of thousands of distinct CDR3 sequences listed, approximately 11% are singletons. Sequencing was carried out using PBMCs. The receptors derive from a male donor with HTLV-1-associated myelopathy (HAM/TSP). The CDR3 runs from the conserved cysteine through the conserved F or W. The D gene is left open where the match is weak. Clone size is given for some rows only: seen once, a few or many times, or a class if the clone is expanded.

v_call	clone_size	j_call	d_call	cdr3_aa	cdr3_nt
TRBV27	many	TRBJ2-1	.	CASSLSSPIDEQFF	TGTGCCAGCAGTTTGAGCAGTCCGATAGATGAGCAGTTCTTC
TRBV12-3/TRBV12-4	.	TRBJ2-3	TRBD2	CASEKRLAGVPDTQYF	TGTGCCAGCGAAAAGCGGCTAGCGGGGGTGCCAGATACGCAGTATTTT
TRBV28	many	TRBJ1-6	.	CASSSPGERYNSPLHF	TGTGCCAGCAGTTCCCCAGGGGAGCGGTATAATTCACCCCTCCACTTT
TRBV11-2	.	TRBJ1-5	.	CASSLERSQPQHF	TGTGCCAGCAGCTTAGAGAGAAGTCAGCCCCAGCATTTT
TRBV11-3	once	TRBJ2-7	.	CASSLMGVENQYF	TGTGCCAGCAGCTTGATGGGGGTGGAGAACCAGTACTTC
TRBV7-2	few	TRBJ1-5	.	CASSFGPRGDQPQHF	TGTGCCAGCAGCTTCGGACCCCGTGGGGATCAGCCCCAGCATTTT
TRBV20-1	many	TRBJ1-5	.	CSARGAGASNQPQHF	TGCAGTGCTAGAGGGGCAGGGGCGAGCAATCAGCCCCAGCATTTT
TRBV5-8	.	TRBJ2-7	TRBD2	CASSSGLAGAPPTMKQYF	TGTGCCAGCAGCTCTGGACTAGCGGGGGCCCCACCTACGATGAAGCAGTACTTC
TRBV6-5	many	TRBJ1-6	.	CASTFGGHNNSPLHF	TGTGCCAGCACATTTGGCGGACATAATAATTCACCCCTCCACTTT
TRBV20-1	many	TRBJ2-1	.	CSARVRGGEQFF	TGCAGTGCTAGAGTAAGAGGGGGTGAGCAGTTCTTC
TRBV6-5	many	TRBJ1-5	TRBD1	CASSRQGAWGNQPQHF	TGTGCCAGCAGCAGACAGGGGGCATGGGGCAATCAGCCCCAGCATTTT
TRBV5-1	many	TRBJ2-7	.	CASSHDSSYEQYF	TGCGCCAGCAGCCACGACAGTTCCTACGAGCAGTACTTC
TRBV25-1	many	TRBJ1-1	.	CASSEITEAFF	TGTGCCAGCAGTGAGATCACTGAAGCTTTCTTT
TRBV12-3/TRBV12-4	many	TRBJ2-7	.	CASSLGVLSSYEQYF	TGTGCCAGCAGTTTGGGGGTGCTAAGCTCCTACGAGCAGTACTTC
TRBV5-1	many	TRBJ2-7	.	CASAQDPLYEQYF	TGCGCCAGCGCCCAGGACCCACTCTACGAGCAGTACTTC
TRBV27	many	TRBJ1-1	.	CASSLSTGTEAFF	TGTGCCAGCAGTTTGAGTACGGGGACTGAAGCTTTCTTT
TRBV28	many	TRBJ1-5	.	CASSTPPNQPQHF	TGTGCCAGCAGTACCCCCCCCAATCAGCCCCAGCATTTT
TRBV5-1	.	TRBJ2-7	TRBD1	CASSLGGQGPSHSYEQYF	TGCGCCAGCAGCTTGGGGGGACAGGGGCCTTCCCACAGCTACGAGCAGTACTTC
TRBV9	many	TRBJ1-1	TRBD1	CASSAVGQGAFEAFF	TGTGCCAGCAGCGCCGTAGGACAGGGGGCTTTTGAAGCTTTCTTT
TRBV3-1	many	TRBJ2-2	.	CASSQEPSLTGTNTGELFF	TGTGCCAGCAGCCAAGAACCTTCCCTAACAGGGACGAACACCGGGGAGCTGTTTTTT
TRBV5-1	many	TRBJ1-4	TRBD1	CASSLGQGREKLFF	TGCGCCAGCAGCTTAGGACAGGGTCGGGAAAAACTGTTTTTT
TRBV15	many	TRBJ2-5	.	CATSRAETQYF	TGTGCCACCAGCAGAGCGGAGACCCAGTACTTC
TRBV29-1	many	TRBJ2-3	TRBD2	CSVARLAGTTDTQYF	TGCAGCGTCGCAAGACTAGCGGGAACCACAGATACGCAGTATTTT
TRBV5-5	.	TRBJ1-3	.	CASSTLTGISSGNTIYF	TGTGCCAGCAGCACGCTGACGGGGATAAGCTCTGGAAACACCATATATTTT
TRBV6-4	few	TRBJ1-1	.	CASSREGHQNTEAFF	TGTGCCAGCAGCCGGGAGGGACACCAGAACACTGAAGCTTTCTTT
TRBV5-5	many	TRBJ2-2	TRBD1	CASSRQGEYTGELFF	TGTGCCAGCAGCAGACAGGGGGAATACACCGGGGAGCTGTTTTTT
TRBV7-9	many	TRBJ2-5	TRBD1	CASTLGTGQETQYF	TGTGCCAGCACCCTAGGGACAGGGCAAGAGACCCAGTACTTC
TRBV3-2	many	TRBJ1-6	.	CASSPQPRSPLHF	TGTGCCAGCAGCCCCCAGCCCCGTTCACCCCTCCACTTT
TRBV12-3/TRBV12-4	many	TRBJ2-5	.	CASSRGQNQETQYF	TGTGCCAGCAGCCGTGGACAGAATCAAGAGACCCAGTACTTC
TRBV10-3	many	TRBJ1-6	.	CAISESPGGNNSPLHF	TGTGCCATCAGTGAGTCTCCTGGAGGGAATAATTCACCCCTCCACTTT
TRBV5-5	many	TRBJ2-5	TRBD1	CASSLTGTGNQETQYF	TGTGCCAGCAGCTTGACCGGGACAGGGAACCAAGAGACCCAGTACTTC
TRBV11-2	many	TRBJ2-4	TRBD1	CASSLTGQGDIQYF	TGTGCCAGCAGCTTAACGGGACAGGGGGACATTCAGTACTTC
TRBV6-2/TRBV6-3	few	TRBJ2-1	TRBD2	CASSYRWTSGYNEQFF	TGTGCCAGCAGTTACCGGTGGACTAGCGGTTACAATGAGCAGTTCTTC
TRBV7-8	.	TRBJ2-1	TRBD2	CAGSLCSGGNEQFF	TGTGCCGGCAGCTTATGTAGCGGGGGTAATGAGCAGTTCTTC
TRBV27	many	TRBJ2-1	TRBD2	CASSFTAGGIRNEQFF	TGTGCCAGCAGTTTTACAGCGGGGGGGATTCGCAATGAGCAGTTCTTC
TRBV29-1	many	TRBJ2-1	.	CSVPRAGGQKVEQFF	TGCAGCGTCCCACGGGCCGGGGGGCAAAAGGTTGAGCAGTTCTTC
TRBV5-1	many	TRBJ2-3	TRBD1	CASSSTVPGQAAPDTQYF	TGCGCCAGCAGCTCGACAGTTCCGGGACAGGCAGCTCCAGATACGCAGTATTTT
TRBV14	many	TRBJ1-1	TRBD1	CASSHRQGPAFF	TGTGCCAGCAGCCACCGACAGGGCCCGGCTTTCTTT
TRBV4-1	many	TRBJ2-5	.	CASSYQGTQYF	TGCGCCAGCAGCTATCAGGGGACCCAGTACTTC
TRBV6-2/TRBV6-3	many	TRBJ1-5	TRBD1	CASSNRDRDQPQHF	TGTGCCAGCAGTAACCGGGACAGGGATCAGCCCCAGCATTTT
TRBV7-8	many	TRBJ2-3	.	CASSLDDSGSQYF	TGTGCCAGCAGCTTAGACGACAGTGGCTCGCAGTATTTT
TRBV7-3	many	TRBJ2-7	TRBD1	CASSLTPGGYEQYF	TGTGCCAGCAGCTTAACGCCAGGGGGCTACGAGCAGTACTTC
TRBV20-1	many	TRBJ2-3	TRBD2	CSASPSGGNQDTQYF	TGCAGTGCTAGTCCTAGCGGGGGGAATCAGGATACGCAGTATTTT
TRBV3-1	few	TRBJ1-1	.	CASSPEWSENEAFF	TGTGCCAGCAGCCCAGAGTGGTCGGAGAATGAAGCTTTCTTT
TRBV20-1	.	TRBJ2-7	.	CSARGLEGHEQYF	TGCAGTGCTAGAGGGCTAGAGGGCCACGAGCAGTACTTC